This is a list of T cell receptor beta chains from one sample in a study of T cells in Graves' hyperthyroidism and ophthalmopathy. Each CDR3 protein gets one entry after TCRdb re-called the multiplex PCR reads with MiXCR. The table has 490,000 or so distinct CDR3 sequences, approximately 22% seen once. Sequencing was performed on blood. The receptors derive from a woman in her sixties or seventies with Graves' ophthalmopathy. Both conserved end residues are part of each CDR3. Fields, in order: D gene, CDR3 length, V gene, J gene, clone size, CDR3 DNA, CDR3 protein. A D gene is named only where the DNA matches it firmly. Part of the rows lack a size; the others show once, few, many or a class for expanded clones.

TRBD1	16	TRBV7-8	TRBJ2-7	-	TGTGCCAGCAGCGAGAGACCGGGACAGGGGGACTACGAGCAGTACTTC	CASSERPGQGDYEQYF
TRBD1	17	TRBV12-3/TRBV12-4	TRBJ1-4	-	TGTGCCAGCAGTATGGACAGGGGTTCGGCGACTAATGAAAAACTGTTTTTT	CASSMDRGSATNEKLFF
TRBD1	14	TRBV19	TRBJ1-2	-	TGTGCCAGTAGTAAGGGACAGAGTTTGGGGGGCTACACCTTC	CASSKGQSLGGYTF
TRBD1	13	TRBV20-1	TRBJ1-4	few	TGCAGTGCTTCCGGGACAGGGACTGAAAAACTGTTTTTT	CSASGTGTEKLFF
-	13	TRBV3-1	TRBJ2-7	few	TGTGCCAGCAGCCAAGGGAGGGCCTCCGAGCAGTACTTC	CASSQGRASEQYF
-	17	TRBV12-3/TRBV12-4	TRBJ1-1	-	TGTGCCAGCAGCCGCGAAGGAGGGGGAGGGGGGATCACTGAAGCTTTCTTT	CASSREGGGGGITEAFF
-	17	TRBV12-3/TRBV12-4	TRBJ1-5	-	TGTGCCAGCAGTTTAGGGCAGGGTTTGGGTAGCAATCAGCCCCAGCATTTT	CASSLGQGLGSNQPQHF
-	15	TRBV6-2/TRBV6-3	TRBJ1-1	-	TGTGCCAGCACCCCGGGGGATCCGGTTTCAGGAGAAGCTTTCTTT	CASTPGDPVSGEAFF
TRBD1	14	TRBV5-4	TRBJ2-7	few	TGTGCCAGCAGCTCCGACAGGGGGCTGTACGAGCAGTACTTC	CASSSDRGLYEQYF
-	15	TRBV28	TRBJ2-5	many	TGTGCCAGCAGTTCCACCCCCTCACTTGAAGAGACCCAGTACTTC	CASSSTPSLEETQYF
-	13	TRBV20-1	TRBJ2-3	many	TGCAGTGCTGGCCCGCAGGGTGGAGGGACGCAGTATTTT	CSAGPQGGGTQYF
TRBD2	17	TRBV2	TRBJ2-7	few	TGTGCCAGCAGTGTCCGACGTCTAGCGGGAGGCTCCTACGAGCAGTACTTC	CASSVRRLAGGSYEQYF
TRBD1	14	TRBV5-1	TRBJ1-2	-	TGCGCCAGCAGCACTGCGGGACAGGGAGGGCGATACACCTTC	CASSTAGQGGRYTF
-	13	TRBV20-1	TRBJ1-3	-	TGCAGTGCTACGCGGGACTCTGGAAACACCATATATTTT	CSATRDSGNTIYF
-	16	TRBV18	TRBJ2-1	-	TGTGCCAGCTCACCACCCGTGCGGGACAGAAGCAATGAGCAGTTCTTC	CASSPPVRDRSNEQFF
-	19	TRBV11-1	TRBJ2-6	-	TGTGCCAGCAGCTGGGGCCTCGCGGCCCCTCAAACTGGGGCCAACGTCCTGACTTTC	CASSWGLAAPQTGANVLTF
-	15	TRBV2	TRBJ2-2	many	TGTGCCAGCAGTCCGGACTTCCTGAACACCGGGGAGCTGTTTTTT	CASSPDFLNTGELFF
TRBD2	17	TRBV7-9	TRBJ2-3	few	TGTGCCAGCAGCGGTGGGACTAGCGGGTTTAGCACAGATACGCAGTATTTT	CASSGGTSGFSTDTQYF